This T cell receptor beta chain was captured in a study of shared clonotypes between healthy human individuals. Overall study findings and caveats: In general, naive subsets displayed greater estimated richness than memory subsets did.

This clone came up a few times. The antigen is undetermined. The germline V gene encodes CDR1 SNHLY and CDR2 FYNNEI. This CDR3 is built from 12 residues. V was cut by 6 bases and J by 6 bases, with 9 bases left in between. Using immunoSEQ multiplex PCR, the repertoire was profiled, and TCRdb retains in-frame clones only, with some absent. The repertoire consists of 1,100,000 or so clones, with about 80% occurring once and the leading ten covering roughly 0.56%. The receptor was isolated from a young man in good health. Some clones in this sample may be carry-over from other donors' samples. V is TRBV2 and J is TRBJ2-1, with a possible D match to TRBD1 (6 bases). The specimen was memory CD4+ T cells from PBMCs. The subset denotes: CD45RA-negative fraction. The CDR3 loop is CASREQGNEQFF. As DNA, the CDR3 is TGTGCCAGCAGAGAACAGGGCAATGAGCAGTTCTTC.